Listed below are T cell receptor beta chains from one sample, sequenced in a study of T cell clusters in autoimmune cytopenias. TCRdb re-analyzed the multiplex PCR reads; it lists each CDR3 protein once, without DNA. The sample shows 700 to 950 distinct CDR3 sequences, and roughly 50% sits with its ten largest clones. The sequenced sample was peripheral blood. The receptors here all came from a human donor with an autoimmune cytopenia or autoimmune hepatitis (not recorded which). Each CDR3 is given with its conserved first and last residue. The order of the fields is J gene, clone size, V gene, CDR3 protein. Size values are once, few and many counts, or a class for expanded clones, and some rows have none.

TRBJ2-2 | medium-sized | TRBV6-6 | CASSSNGELFF
TRBJ1-5 | . | TRBV18 | CASHTPGQGNQPQHF
TRBJ1-1 | medium-sized | TRBV29-1 | CSVATVGGRVTEAFF
TRBJ2-5 | medium-sized | TRBV6-1 | CASSETDWRTYQETQYF
TRBJ1-1 | medium-sized | TRBV6-6 | CASGRGPMNTEAFF
TRBJ2-1 | medium-sized | TRBV6-1 | CASSEAPPTSGNSYNEQFF
TRBJ1-6 | . | TRBV20-1 | CSARQGHVPLHF
TRBJ1-1 | medium-sized | TRBV6-6 | CASSLSRTVATEAFF
TRBJ2-7 | medium-sized | TRBV6-5 | CASSLTSGRRPYEQYF
TRBJ1-2 | medium-sized | TRBV12-5 | CASGLWDSYGYTF
TRBJ1-5 | medium-sized | TRBV5-4 | CASSRGGSNQPQHF
TRBJ2-2 | . | TRBV5-1 | CASSLSGGRTSGRWTGELFF
TRBJ2-7 | . | TRBV4-3 | CASSPGTFTVSQEQYF
TRBJ2-5 | . | TRBV9 | CASSVDSGGAGTQYF
TRBJ2-2 | large | TRBV12-3/TRBV12-4 | CASSFGLATGELFF
TRBJ1-5 | . | TRBV5-1 | CASSLAGLGNQPQHF
TRBJ1-4 | medium-sized | TRBV18 | CASSPRTSTNEKLFF
TRBJ2-7 | large | TRBV6-6 | CASSSTGSPYEQYF
TRBJ2-2 | . | TRBV7-9 | CASTMGSTRNTGELFF
TRBJ2-7 | medium-sized | TRBV6-5 | CASSYEGLAGDEQYF
TRBJ2-4 | . | TRBV5-1 | CASRWGVRESAKNIQYF
TRBJ2-7 | . | TRBV7-3 | CASSHPSGHRGLGGEQYF
TRBJ2-5 | medium-sized | TRBV5-1 | CASSTGTIQETQYF
TRBJ2-2 | medium-sized | TRBV6-5 | CASSRSGSLTGELFF
TRBJ2-1 | medium-sized | TRBV24-1 | CATSDSRADNEQFF
TRBJ2-3 | medium-sized | TRBV7-2 | CASSLQGFGRTDTQYF
TRBJ2-3 | . | TRBV19 | CASSPGQGLSTDTQYF
TRBJ1-2 | medium-sized | TRBV5-1 | CASSLGQLEGYTF
TRBJ2-1 | medium-sized | TRBV20-1 | CSARPTSGGFTEQFF
TRBJ2-3 | medium-sized | TRBV7-6 | CASSLARDRLRDTQYF
TRBJ1-2 | large | TRBV19 | CASSIVDGAYGYTF